This T cell receptor beta chain was captured in a study of T-cell memory formation after mild COVID-19. The wider study: Largely donor-specific sequence clusters came from a couple of donors.

This CDR3 comprises 13 residues. The germline CDR1 and CDR2 sequences are SGHRS and YFSETQ. The ends were cut back, 4 bases at V and 1 base at J, with 8 bases in the middle. Study-level results: Later expanders leaned CD4+, whereas day 15 to 85 contracting clones were balanced CD4/CD8. Second-wave clones that peaked on day 37 lacked confirmed SARS-CoV-2 specificity. Some responding clones appeared in pre-infection memory, suggesting cross-reactive memory joined.

One entry per CDR3 protein results from TCRdb running MiXCR on the 5' RACE reads. This table has 270,000 or so distinct CDR3 sequences, under 20% appearing once. A remark on this clonotype: Its antigen is unknown.

V usage is TRBV5-1 and J usage is TRBJ1-1; D ambiguous. The TCR originated in a man aged 18 to 30 who had mild COVID-19 (a few samples of this study predate the infection). Cell type and time point are not known. Sequencing was carried out using PBMCs or a T cell subset sorted from them (not recorded which). In DNA form, the CDR3 reads TGCGCCAGCAGCCCTCCCTCGAACACTGAAGCTTTCTTT. Translated, it gives CASSPPSNTEAFF.